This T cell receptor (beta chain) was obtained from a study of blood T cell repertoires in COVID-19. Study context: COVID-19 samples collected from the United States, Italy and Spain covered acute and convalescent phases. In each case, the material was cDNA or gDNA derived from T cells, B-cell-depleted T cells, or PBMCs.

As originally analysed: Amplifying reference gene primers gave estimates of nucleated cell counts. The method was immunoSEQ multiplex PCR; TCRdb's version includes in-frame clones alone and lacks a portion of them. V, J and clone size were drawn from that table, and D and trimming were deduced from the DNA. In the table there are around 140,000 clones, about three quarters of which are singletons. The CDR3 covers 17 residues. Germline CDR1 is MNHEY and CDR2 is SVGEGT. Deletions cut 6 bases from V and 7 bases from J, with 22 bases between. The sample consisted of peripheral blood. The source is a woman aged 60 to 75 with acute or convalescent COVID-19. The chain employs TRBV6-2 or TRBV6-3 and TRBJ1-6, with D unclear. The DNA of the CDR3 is TGTGCCAGCAGCCCTGGAAAAACGCGACATATAAATTCACCCCTCCACTTT. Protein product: CASSPGKTRHINSPLHF.